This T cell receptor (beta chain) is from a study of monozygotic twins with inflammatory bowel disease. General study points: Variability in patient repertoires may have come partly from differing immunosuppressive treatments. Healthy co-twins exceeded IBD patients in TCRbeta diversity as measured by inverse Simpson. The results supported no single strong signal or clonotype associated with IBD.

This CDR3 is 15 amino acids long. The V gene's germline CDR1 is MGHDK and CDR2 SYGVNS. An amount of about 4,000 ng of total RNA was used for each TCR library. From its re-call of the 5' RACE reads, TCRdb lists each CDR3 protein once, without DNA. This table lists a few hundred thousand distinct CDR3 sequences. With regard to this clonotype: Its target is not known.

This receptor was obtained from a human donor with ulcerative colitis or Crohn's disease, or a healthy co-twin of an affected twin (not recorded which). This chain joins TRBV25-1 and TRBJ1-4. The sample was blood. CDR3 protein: CASSGFYVLDEKLFF.